The text below deals with one TCR beta chain. This clone showed up just once. No antigen is known for it. The record has no base qualities; no much larger clone is one base away. Library construction relied on the immunoSEQ multiplex PCR assay. For the multiplex PCR, a mixture combining 60 forward primers for TCR Vbeta segments and 13 reverse primers for TCR Jbeta segments was used. A multiplex PCR assay on genomic DNA amplified the CDR3 region of rearranged TCR beta genes. On the Illumina HiSeq System, the amplified TCR beta libraries were sequenced as 87-base-pair reads. In the source study's methods: Across the 670 or so repertoires, a later analysis counted approximately 75 million unique TCR beta chains, some 11 million of which were shared by at least two donors. A nearest-neighbor algorithm error-corrected the raw reads and collapsed the reads into unique sequences, merging closely related sequences to remove PCR and sequencing errors. Alignment of CDR3 sequences to IMGT reference sequences was used to assign V, D and J gene segments. For a sequence to be retained, a match of at least six nucleotides was required to both a V gene segment and a J gene segment. Rearrangements were called productive when the CDR3 lacked stop codons and stayed in frame with V and J; all others were non-productive. CDR3 was defined by IMGT convention, running from the second conserved V-encoded cysteine to the conserved J-encoded phenylalanine. The earlier analysis of about 620 of the donors excluded sequences that lacked an unambiguous match to a single V gene segment. An earlier analysis of 587 of the donors called V segments functional above 56.7% productive rearrangements and segregating when the between-donor standard deviation exceeded 5%. A statistical classification framework was developed to diagnose cytomegalovirus status using the catalog of TCR beta chain sequences. In a later analysis, V and J genes were assigned by comparing TCR nucleotide sequences against IMGT/GENE-DB human TR gene sequences. In a later analysis, CDR3 sequences and most-parsimonious VDJ recombination scenarios were assigned using the TCRdist pipeline. In a later analysis, each TCR beta chain was defined by its CDR3 amino acid sequence together with its V-gene family, and reads without a unique V-gene family were excluded. A later analysis removed 592 highly shared, low-generation-probability nucleotide sequences to deal with suspected cross-contamination and a sequencing artifact. In a later analysis, a clonal expansion index was calculated for each public chain from normalized within-repertoire ranks of inferred template counts. In a later analysis, generation probabilities were computed using a VDJ recombination model fitted to out-of-frame rearrangements, and the results were checked against IGoR. A later analysis scored TCR-TCR, TCR-HLA and TCR-CMV co-occurrence with hypergeometric tests, applying a repertoire-size bias correction to TCR pairs. To estimate false discovery rates, a later analysis permuted the HLA or CMV assignments 20 times. A later analysis grouped co-occurring TCRs with DBSCAN, adding TCRdist sequence similarity when clustering within HLA-allele-positive subsets. Repertoires with fewer than 30,000 or more than 120,000 public chains were left out of co-occurrence clustering, as were a handful of repertoires with anomalous nucleotide sharing. TCRdb carries this immuneACCESS record with in-frame sequences only. Its versions omit some clonotypes, under half of them owing to an unresolved V gene in the studies checked, with the rest unexplained. V and J calls and clone size come straight from that table; D and trimming were deduced from the DNA. The sample includes approximately 200,000 clones, with more than 75% observed a single time. The biggest ten clones account for around 1.4% of the sample.

The CDR3 goes from the cysteine to the phenylalanine over 17 residues. Only the CDR3 part of the read is kept: 51 bases, read in frame from the first base. Reading the germline V gene gives CDR1 SGHRS and CDR2 YFSETQ. Trimming leaves V shorter by 0 bases and J shorter by 0 bases, with the junction holding 6 bases beyond the gene matches. This record comes from a study of cytomegalovirus exposure and HLA in healthy donors (dated by TCRdb to the late 2010s). Regarding the study in general: An earlier analysis of several hundred of the donors reported about 300 Gb of sequence data and 90 million to 120 million unique TCR beta sequences obtained from about 200 million T cells. Because of strong linkage in the cohort, 5 or 6 DR-DQ haplotypes were treated as single units for association and clustering. HLA typing covered class I and class II loci at four-digit resolution. An earlier analysis of 500 to 750 of the donors applied high-throughput TCR beta sequencing to assess whether each TCR beta V gene segment acted as functional or pseudogenic. Rather than using new phenotypic data, the later analysis identified candidate immune exposures from TCR beta sequences and from how often those sequences occurred across donors. The study profiled the T cell repertoires of about 640 subjects by immunosequencing and related them to cytomegalovirus serostatus. Donor age, sex, ethnicity and CMV serostatus were collected together with the repertoire data. All discovery cohort repertoires had been generated using a single sequencing platform. A later genetic analysis used genome-wide SNP genotypes for about 60% of the roughly 700 donors, treating that subset as a discovery cohort. The study aimed to test whether signatures of past pathogen exposure could be identified by cataloging public T cell receptors. Along with the roughly 700-subject first cohort, a separate validation cohort of over a hundred different subjects was used. In a later analysis, previously published TCR beta repertoires from hundreds of donors were re-analyzed and high-resolution HLA genotyping was added so that TCR occurrence patterns could be studied. Among the roughly 370 genotyped donors, more than 70% belonged to the genetic ancestry cluster associated with self-reported Caucasian donors. Roughly 300 gigabases of sequencing data and around 90 million unique TCR sequences made up an early release that covered 500 to 700 HLA-typed donors. Among several hundred genotyped donors of the cohort, an average of roughly 230,000 unique TCR beta nucleotide sequences was sequenced per donor, of which 15% to 20% were non-productive. To predict cytomegalovirus infection status, the study brought together high-throughput TCR immunosequencing, statistical association of individual TCRs with disease status, and machine learning. Typing coverage differed by locus: A, B, C, DRB1 and DQB1 were typed in about 620-630 donors, DQA1 in approximately 520, DPA1 in 600 to 610, and DPB1 in 472. The investigation overall reported the following: Presence/absence analyses assumed roughly uniform sequencing depth across donors, an assumption that may not hold. In a later genetic analysis, fewer N-insertions in productive TCRs were reported among donors in an Asian-associated ancestry cluster than the roughly 640-donor mean. A further reported finding was that TCR beta sequences accurately predicted the HLA-A and HLA-B alleles for most subjects in the first cohort. At a false discovery rate of 0.05, a later analysis linked some 17,000 TCR beta sequences to specific HLA alleles. The classifier was reported to diagnose cytomegalovirus status with high specificity and sensitivity in both the original cohort and the validation cohort. A later genetic analysis associated a missense DCLRE1C variant with V-gene and J-gene trimming of TCR beta chains, and an independent cohort replicated the association. Three of the identified cytomegalovirus-associated TCR beta chains were confirmed in vitro to be specific for cytomegalovirus antigens. In an earlier analysis of about 550 of the donors, most TCR beta V segments were observed in productive rearrangements about 87% or about 30% of the time, broadly matching IMGT annotations. CMV serostatus was the only immune exposure information available for the cohort. According to a later analysis, most CMV-associated TCR beta chains appeared to be HLA-restricted, and the HLA associations seemed to be driven largely by CMV exposure. Most TCR sequences were seen in very few donors, while some public TCRs were found in many individuals. Linkage disequilibrium might explain the correlated functional status among segregating V segments, but an unknown experimental factor could not be excluded. The study listed 150 to 200 TCR beta chains as associated with cytomegalovirus. HLA typing was unavailable for some donors at each locus, so association tests used only the typed subset. Some IMGT-functional V segments, including TRBV6-2 and TRBV6-3, could not be distinguished by the 87-base-pair reads and were therefore excluded. Assigning TCR associations to individual alleles was difficult when HLA alleles, especially DR and DQ, strongly co-occurred. According to a later analysis, parvovirus B19, influenza, CMV and Epstein-Barr virus appeared linked to several top co-occurrence clusters. A cluster of highly shared sequence variants was judged likely to be a technical artifact of the sequencing pipeline. The earlier analysis of 450 to 700 of the donors excluded over 15 rarely observed V segments, including chromosome 9 orphons, because counts were too low. In a later analysis, the rate of TCR association differed among HLA loci, with DRB1 alleles having the most associated TCRs and HLA-C alleles having the fewest. The cohort was sequenced for TCR beta chains only, and without alpha or paired-chain data the features that could be detected were limited. Compared with equally common non-associated chains, HLA-associated TCR beta chains in a later analysis were more clonally expanded and had lower generation probabilities. It was suggested by the authors that the approach could potentially be generalized to other disease states and immunological phenotypes.

The cohort comprised several hundred healthy bone marrow donors. At the time of sampling, every cohort member was nominally healthy, though immune exposures that went unrecorded were likely present. Of the 650 to 750 cohort members, about 280 had positive CMV serostatus and 350 to 450 had negative CMV serostatus, and CMV serostatus was not recorded for the donor. A peripheral blood sample was provided by each donor, and peripheral blood mononuclear cells were used for TCR beta sequencing. The Qiagen DNeasy Blood Extraction Kit was used to extract genomic DNA from the blood cell samples. This TCR was sampled from a human donor in good health. The source material was PBMCs. This sequence uses TRBV5-1 and TRBJ2-1; 7 central bases correspond to TRBD2. The CDR3 sequence is CASSLARGESSYNEQFF. The nucleotides read TGCGCCAGCAGCTTGGCCCGGGGGGAGAGCTCCTACAATGAGCAGTTCTTC.